The T cell receptor (beta chain) described here comes from a study of T cell responses to AZD1222 COVID-19 vaccine. Sequencing used immunoSEQ multiplex PCR; TCRdb keeps in-frame clones, though not all of them. Found here are roughly 150,000 clones, about 91% of them singletons; the top ten hold more than 1.3%. V dropped 9 bases and J dropped 1; count of bases not matched to a gene: 3. Germline loops: CDR1 ENHRY, CDR2 SYGVKD. CDR3 length: 13 amino acids. This sequence originates from an adult in good health. The chain has TRBV10-3 and TRBJ2-3; 8 positions match TRBD2. Source: peripheral blood, taken on day 0 of AZD1222 vaccination. The CDR3 region is CAILAAGTDTQYF. In DNA, the CDR3 is TGTGCCATACTAGCGGCTGGCACAGATACGCAGTATTTT.